This T cell receptor beta chain was sequenced during a study of T cells after yellow fever vaccination (dated by TCRdb to the late 2010s). Turning to the overall study: The SMART-Seq v4 Ultra Low Input RNA kit was used to prepare libraries from fractions with low cell numbers. Blood was drawn at multiple timepoints before and after primary and secondary immunization, with bulk PBMC replicates and cell subsets isolated. Two healthy male donors, one aged 18 to 30 and one aged 30 to 39 years, were included in the cohort. To follow T-cell clones before and after both primary and booster YFV17D yellow fever vaccination, bulk TCR alpha and beta repertoires underwent longitudinal sequencing. The investigation overall reported the following: Because the study included only two donors, the extent to which the findings can be generalized is limited. Compared with the primary T-cell response, the secondary T-cell response was weaker but faster, peaking on day 5 rather than day 15. A small fraction of clonotypes showed up in both the CD4 and CD8 compartments, probably as a result of convergent recombination. After the booster, most of the clones that had expanded following primary vaccination were detected again (almost 98% of CD4 and around nine tenths of CD8), which suggests that memory was broadly maintained. Computational filtering was required because FACS-sorted repertoires could contain abundant contaminating clonotypes from the bulk population.

These reads were obtained on an Illumina NovaSeq 6000. TCR cDNA was synthesized by 5'RACE template switching, through which a universal primer site and unique molecular identifiers were introduced. cDNA synthesis was primed from both the TCR alpha and TCR beta constant segments. Library amplification used two PCR steps, and the second PCR step added sample barcodes and sequencing adapters. Sequencing of the libraries was done on either Illumina HiSeq 2500 (2x100 bp) or NovaSeq (2x150 bp). Turning to the authors' computational methods: Demultiplexing of reads and collapsing into UMI consensus sequences were performed with MIGEC, and V(D)J alignment was carried out with MiXCR. Vaccine-responding clonotypes were defined with edgeR using replicate PBMC samples, requiring FDR below 0.01 and a log2 fold change above 5 up to day 15. CD4 or CD8 identity was assigned to each bulk clonotype according to whether the clonotype was present at higher abundance in the sequenced CD4 repertoire or the sequenced CD8 repertoire. TCRdb itself trimmed the public reads at Q25 with fastp, ran MiXCR and retained productive beta chains. Rows are combined by CDR3 protein, so each entry shows the most common genes and DNA. The V and J calls here are based on TCRdb, not the publication. The sample data list a few hundred thousand distinct CDR3 sequences, and around 4% of these were observed just once. The ten top clones hold about 20% of the sample.

Explained via the paper, the treatment or condition label denotes: live attenuated yellow fever vaccine strain. At each blood-draw timepoint, two biological replicates of bulk PBMCs were obtained. PBMCs were isolated from peripheral blood using a standard Ficoll-Paque protocol. TriZol was used to extract RNA from bulk PBMCs, from CD4 and CD8 fractions, and from dextramer-positive and dextramer-negative fractions. After removal of 7 bases from V and 4 bases from J, the junction retains 1 base not matched to a gene. The CDR3 goes from the cysteine to the phenylalanine over 13 residues. The DNA shown is the 39-base CDR3, in frame from base 1. In the germline V gene, CDR1 corresponds to SNHLY and CDR2 to FYNNEI. On this clonotype: Its antigen is currently not known. No much larger clone exists at a distance of one base, and base qualities are not known.

Recombination linked TRBV2 to TRBJ2-2; a stretch of 9 junction bases matches TRBD1. The TCR sequence derives from a man between 18 and 29 years old who received the YFV17D yellow fever vaccine. The sequencing here drew on PBMCs, taken on the day of the yellow fever booster vaccination. CDR3 protein: CASKDRGTGELFF. The DNA is as follows: TGTGCCAGCAAGGACAGGGGCACCGGGGAGCTGTTTTTT.